These T cell receptor beta chains were read from a single sample in a study of T cells after yellow fever vaccination. Via MiXCR, TCRdb re-called the 5' RACE reads, giving one row per CDR3 protein. The sample carries about 360,000 distinct CDR3 sequences, around 6.5% recorded once. The material sequenced was PBMCs, taken 5 days after the yellow fever booster vaccination. These receptors came from a man under 40 who received the YFV17D yellow fever vaccine. Both conserved end residues are part of each CDR3. Each record gives: D gene, J gene, V gene, clone size, CDR3 protein, CDR3 DNA. The D gene is left open where the match is weak. Rows may omit the clone size; those that give it use once, few, many or a size class.

>-|TRBJ2-7|TRBV15|few
CATSRGLAVLHGIYEQYF
TGTGCCACCAGCAGAGGATTGGCCGTTTTACATGGAATCTACGAGCAGTACTTC
>TRBD2|TRBJ2-3|TRBV7-2|-
CASSPTSSGNAQYF
TGTGCCAGCAGCCCTACATCTAGCGGGAATGCGCAGTATTTT
>-|TRBJ2-2|TRBV28|-
CASIQGGAGTGELFF
TGTGCCAGCATTCAAGGGGGGGCGGGAACCGGGGAGCTGTTTTTT
>-|TRBJ2-1|TRBV7-2|-
CASSDLGRREQFF
TGTGCCAGCAGCGATTTAGGTCGGCGGGAGCAGTTCTTC
>-|TRBJ2-6|TRBV5-1|many
CASSSGSSGANVLTF
TGCGCCAGCAGCTCCGGAAGCTCTGGGGCCAACGTCCTGACTTTC
>TRBD2|TRBJ2-5|TRBV10-3|many
CAIRSGGQETQYF
TGTGCCATCCGGAGCGGGGGCCAAGAGACCCAGTACTTC
>TRBD2|TRBJ2-1|TRBV5-1|many
CASSATSSYNEQFF
TGCGCCAGCAGCGCGACTAGCAGCTACAATGAGCAGTTCTTC
>TRBD2|TRBJ2-7|TRBV5-1|few
CASSPPGLPYEQYF
TGCGCCAGCAGCCCTCCGGGACTACCCTACGAGCAGTACTTC
>TRBD2|TRBJ2-1|TRBV10-3|-
CAIEEVAGVNEQFF
TGTGCCATCGAGGAAGTAGCGGGAGTCAATGAGCAGTTCTTC
>-|TRBJ1-2|TRBV5-4|few
CASSLGGRGAEYGYTF
TGTGCCAGCAGCTTGGGGGGTCGAGGGGCTGAGTATGGCTACACCTTC
>-|TRBJ2-1|TRBV5-1|-
CASSVGTQNTEQIF
TGCGCCAGCAGCGTCGGGACTCAAAACACAGAGCAGATCTTC
>-|TRBJ2-7|TRBV20-1|few
CSARTPGVAYEQYF
TGCAGTGCTAGAACCCCGGGTGTTGCCTACGAGCAGTACTTC
>-|TRBJ2-6|TRBV7-2|few
CASSLDPRPGANVLTF
TGTGCCAGCAGCTTGGACCCCCGACCTGGGGCCAACGTCCTGACTTTC
>-|TRBJ1-5|TRBV5-3|-
CAMGPWVNSNQPQHF
TGTGCCATGGGCCCCTGGGTCAATAGCAATCAGCCCCAGCATTTT
>-|TRBJ2-5|TRBV20-1|many
CSASGGGLETQYF
TGCAGTGCTAGTGGAGGGGGATTAGAGACCCAGTACTTC
>-|TRBJ2-7|TRBV18|many
CASSINWDEQYF
TGTGCCAGCTCGATTAATTGGGACGAGCAGTACTTC
>TRBD2|TRBJ2-7|TRBV10-3|-
CATRGEGYEQYF
TGTGCCACCCGCGGGGAGGGTTACGAGCAGTACTTC
>-|TRBJ2-2|TRBV29-1|-
CSSVFTGELFF
TGCAGCTCCGTATTCACCGGGGAGCTGTTTTTT
>-|TRBJ2-3|TRBV5-1|-
CASSLAGPSTDTQYF
TGCGCCAGCAGCTTGGCCGGACCTAGCACAGATACGCAGTATTTT
>-|TRBJ2-2|TRBV11-2|few
CASSSRLAGMGNTGELFF
TGTGCCAGCAGCTCGCGCCTGGCGGGAATGGGGAACACCGGGGAGCTGTTTTTT
>-|TRBJ1-2|TRBV18|many
CASSRTENYGYTF
TGTGCCAGCTCACGGACGGAGAACTATGGCTACACCTTC
>TRBD2|TRBJ2-1|TRBV10-1|-
CASSKVAGGRNEQFF
TGCGCCAGCAGTAAGGTAGCGGGGGGGCGCAATGAGCAGTTCTTC
>-|TRBJ2-2|TRBV6-5|few
CASSYQPGFGGELFF
TGTGCCAGCAGTTACCAGCCGGGGTTTGGCGGGGAGCTGTTTTTT
>-|TRBJ2-7|TRBV9|many
CASSGLSSYEQYF
TGTGCCAGCAGCGGACTAAGCTCCTACGAGCAGTACTTC
>TRBD2|TRBJ2-1|TRBV18|-
CASSLAGQGHEQFF
TGTGCCAGCTCACTAGCGGGGCAGGGGCATGAGCAGTTCTTC
>TRBD2|TRBJ2-3|TRBV5-1|-
CASSSPGLADRPDTQYF
TGCGCCAGCAGCTCCCCGGGACTAGCGGATAGACCAGATACGCAGTATTTT
>-|TRBJ2-7|TRBV27|-
CASSSTDPYEQYF
TGTGCCAGCAGTTCAACTGACCCCTACGAGCAGTACTTC
>TRBD2|TRBJ2-7|TRBV20-1|-
CSARGGLAGIYEQYF
TGCAGTGCTAGGGGCGGACTAGCGGGAATATACGAGCAGTACTTC
>-|TRBJ2-1|TRBV12-3/TRBV12-4|many
CASSPLSPNEQFF
TGTGCCAGCAGCCCTTTAAGTCCCAATGAGCAGTTCTTC
>-|TRBJ2-1|TRBV6-1|few
CASRNRDNAYNEQFF
TGTGCCAGCAGAAATCGGGACAATGCTTACAATGAGCAGTTCTTC
>-|TRBJ2-7|TRBV7-2|-
CASSLVREYEQYF
TGTGCCAGCAGCTTAGTTCGGGAATACGAGCAGTACTTC
>TRBD1|TRBJ1-1|TRBV6-1|-
CASSTYSDRVKAFF
TGTGCCAGCAGTACCTACTCGGACAGGGTGAAAGCTTTCTTT
>TRBD1|TRBJ1-4|TRBV7-9|few
CASSLTRTGNEKLFF
TGTGCCAGCAGCTTAACCAGGACAGGAAATGAAAAACTGTTTTTT
>-|TRBJ1-2|TRBV19|few
CASSMQESYGYTF
TGTGCCAGTAGTATGCAGGAGAGCTATGGCTACACCTTC
>TRBD1|TRBJ2-5|TRBV30|many
CAWSEGAKQETQYF
TGTGCCTGGAGTGAGGGGGCAAAACAAGAGACCCAGTACTTC
>-|TRBJ1-1|TRBV29-1|few
CSVAGFLNTEAFF
TGCAGCGTTGCGGGGTTTTTGAACACTGAAGCTTTCTTT
>-|TRBJ1-1|TRBV20-1|many
CSASVLGRANTEAFF
TGCAGTGCTAGTGTTCTGGGCAGGGCGAACACTGAAGCTTTCTTT
>TRBD2|TRBJ2-1|TRBV6-5|-
CASIITASGGEQFF
TGTGCCAGCATTATAACCGCGAGCGGGGGCGAGCAGTTCTTC
>-|TRBJ2-5|TRBV7-2|many
CASSLGNSWQTQYF
TGTGCCAGCAGCTTAGGAAACTCCTGGCAGACCCAGTACTTC
>TRBD1|TRBJ1-2|TRBV18|few
CASSPVAQGGDGYTF
TGTGCCAGCTCACCAGTCGCACAGGGGGGAGATGGCTACACCTTC